This T cell receptor (beta chain) was documented in a study of cytomegalovirus exposure and HLA in healthy donors. Whole-study results and caveats: Testing in vitro showed three CMV-associated chains specific for CMV antigens.

A note on this clone: The antigen is not known.

V was pared by 4 bases and J by 0 bases, with 9 bases between. The CDR3 is made up of 14 amino acids. Germline CDR1 reads SGHRS; CDR2 reads YFSETQ. TCRdb's copy holds only in-frame clones and misses some; the assay was immunoSEQ multiplex PCR. The sample shows about 160,000 clones, about 95% of them seen only once. Sequenced material: PBMCs. This receptor was obtained from a woman aged 18-29 years in good health and CMV-seronegative. The chain employs TRBV5-1 and TRBJ2-3; D is unclear. CDR3 DNA sequence: TGCGCCAGCAGCCCCCCCGGTAGCACAGATACGCAGTATTTT. This encodes CASSPPGSTDTQYF. The full variable domain, completed using reference TRBV5-1 and TRBJ2-3, is KAGVTQTPRYLIKTRGQQVTLSCSPISGHRSVSWYQQTPGQGLQFLFEYFSETQRNKGNFPGRFSGRQFSNSRSEMNVSTLELGDSALYLCASSPPGSTDTQYFGPGTRLTVL.